Listed below are T cell receptor beta chains from one sample, sequenced in a study of cytomegalovirus exposure and HLA in healthy donors. Libraries were prepared by immunoSEQ multiplex PCR; TCRdb keeps only in-frame clonotypes and omits some of them. The repertoire includes roughly 140,000 clones, about 79% of them detected once, and 2.5% to 3.5% sits in the top ten. The sample comprised PBMCs. Receptor source: a male donor in good health and CMV-seronegative. The CDR3 runs from the conserved cysteine through the conserved F or W. Clone size is given for some rows only: seen once, a few or many times, or a class if the clone is expanded.

>TRBJ2-1|TRBV19|few
CASSMPGQGGNEQFF
>TRBJ2-7|TRBV4-2|.
CASSQGPSYEQYF
>TRBJ2-7|TRBV7-9|.
CSSSLVSGTGGRQYF
>TRBJ2-3|TRBV14|.
CASSPGASGSLRLPDTQYF
>TRBJ2-3|TRBV5-4|.
CASSLGFAGGQADTQYF
>TRBJ2-3|TRBV2|.
CASSEEQWYTQYF
>TRBJ1-2|TRBV5-1|once
CASSRGTGTNYGYTF
>TRBJ2-5|TRBV5-6|.
CASSLVGGGQETQYF
>TRBJ2-2|TRBV18|.
CASRDRDRNTGELFF
>TRBJ2-7|TRBV2|.
CASREFWLAGGTYEQYF
>TRBJ2-5|TRBV5-4|.
CASSLPGETQYF
>TRBJ2-4|TRBV19|.
CASSPSLLGSGIQYF
>TRBJ2-3|TRBV7-3|.
CASSRPRGGLATDTQYF
>TRBJ2-5|TRBV20-1|.
CSARSGETQYF
>TRBJ2-1|TRBV27|once
CASSFRTGGNEQFF
>TRBJ1-4|TRBV10-3|.
CAIRPQGGSNEKLFF
>TRBJ1-5|TRBV15|.
CATSRGNRAPNQPQHF
>TRBJ1-6|TRBV30|once
CAWSVNRQINSPLHF
>TRBJ2-7|TRBV9|.
CASSVGGLEVYEQYF
>TRBJ2-2|TRBV13|.
CASSLAPSAGLAQNTGELFF
>TRBJ1-6|TRBV5-1|.
CASSLAGTGRSPLHF
>TRBJ1-2|TRBV6-5|.
CASSYSGGYGYTF
>TRBJ2-7|TRBV25-1|.
CASRDDRGPREQYF
>TRBJ2-3|TRBV7-2|.
CASSSPFGREEADTQYF
>TRBJ2-1|TRBV7-8|.
CASSLAEGLAGHEQFF
>TRBJ2-4|TRBV12-2|.
CASRLATSGLAKNIQYF
>TRBJ2-1|TRBV29-1|few
CSVLGGSGRSYNEQFF
>TRBJ1-1|TRBV6-1|.
CASSFQGRDTEAFF
>TRBJ1-2|TRBV14|few
CASSQNRVTGYTF
>TRBJ1-2|TRBV19|few
CASSLIQGAGYGYTF
>TRBJ2-4|TRBV10-2|.
CASIATGQAKNIQYF
>TRBJ1-1|TRBV11-2|.
CASSLQGLNTEAFF
>TRBJ1-4|TRBV5-1|.
CASSLGQSSTNEKLFF
>TRBJ2-3|TRBV5-4|.
CASSLDRAHSTDTQYF
>TRBJ1-5|TRBV7-9|once
CASSRGNQPQHF
>.|TRBV5-4|.
CASSLGTGVSYEQYF
>TRBJ2-5|TRBV7-8|.
CASSPLVGGQETQYF
>TRBJ1-6|TRBV10-3|.
CAISEGQGASPLHF
>TRBJ1-2|TRBV7-3|.
CASSRQGGYGYTF
>TRBJ1-1|TRBV6-1|.
CASSDRLGQSREEAFF
>TRBJ1-6|TRBV30|once
CAWAGAGDSPLHF
>TRBJ2-1|TRBV27|few
CASSFRDSTSELVF
>TRBJ2-3|TRBV7-9|.
CASSLGASGRKTDTQYF
>TRBJ1-1|TRBV7-2|.
CASSPRPDRADYGEAFF
>TRBJ2-1|TRBV12-5|.
CASGSPTGKIF
>TRBJ1-5|TRBV19|.
CASSILSQPQHF
>TRBJ1-1|TRBV19|.
CATPKGKNTEAFF
>TRBJ1-5|TRBV30|.
CAWSVLRGRNQPQHF
>TRBJ2-7|TRBV10-2|.
CASMPSGRAYYEQYF
>TRBJ1-4|TRBV5-1|.
CASSATGGVHNEKLFF
>TRBJ1-5|TRBV7-9|.
CASSPGTAYQPQHF
>TRBJ1-1|TRBV5-8|.
CASSLPPDRVVTEAFF